The source of this T cell receptor beta chain is a study of CD8+CD57+ T cells in acquired aplastic anemia. Study-wide context: Sorted CD4+ and CD8+ cells gave an average of about 3.4 ug of DNA.

This CDR3 region has 13 residues. The germline V gene encodes CDR1 SNHLY and CDR2 FYNNEI. The V end lost 7 bases, the J end lost 4 bases, and 14 bases lay between the germline ends. Broader study findings: Researchers report that 25 to 35 CD8+ CDR3 sequences appeared in both patients and controls.

The study profiled TCR beta VDJ and CDR3 using genomic DNA as template. A single record per CDR3 protein comes from TCRdb applying MiXCR to the reads. Found here are around 210,000 distinct CDR3 sequences, roughly two thirds of them singletons; the top ten hold about 60%. Sequencing was done on patients that had shown CD8+CD57+ cell expansion by flow cytometry. At blood sampling, none of the patients had yet received therapy. With regard to this clonotype: Its antigen is undetermined.

Sample: sorted CD4+, CD8+, or CD8+CD57+ T cells (not recorded which) from PBMCs. The chain links TRBV2 to TRBJ2-7; TRBD2 might be the D (5 bases). This TCR was recovered from a human donor with aplastic anemia. DNA of the CDR3: TGTGCCAGCAAGCAGGACTGGAATTACGAGCAGTACTTC. Protein: CASKQDWNYEQYF.